This TCR beta chain derives from a study of T cell responses to AZD1222 COVID-19 vaccine. Only in-frame clones appear in the TCRdb table, and some are missing; sequencing was by immunoSEQ multiplex PCR. In the table there are tens of thousands of clones, approximately 90% of which are singletons. The CDR3 is 18 amino acids. Germline CDR1 and CDR2: KGHSH and LQKENI. Germline trimming cut 6 bases from V and 0 bases from J; bases unmatched to any gene: 11. Regarding the study as a whole: Among vaccine-associated CD4 TCRs, coverage spanned spike, with dominance at 160-218 and 743-854. A mostly white British donor set with more females was recruited, and clonal diversity was possibly underestimated.

This clone was found once. Antigen specificity is unknown. The clonotype was recovered from an adult who received the AZD1222 COVID-19 vaccine. The source was peripheral blood, collected 28 days after the second AZD1222 dose. This chain joins TRBV18 and TRBJ2-6, with 7 bases identical to TRBD1. The CDR3 nucleotides read TGTGCCAGCTCCCCCGCCATGACAGGGTTCTCTGGGGCCAACGTCCTGACTTTC. Its protein product is CASSPAMTGFSGANVLTF.